The 9 T cell receptor beta chains below come from one sample, sequenced in a study of early T cells in non-severe SARS-CoV-2 infection. TCRdb reprocessed the 5' RACE reads with MiXCR, giving one entry per CDR3 protein. The profile shows fewer than 60,000 distinct CDR3 sequences, around 10% of them singletons. The sequencing used whole blood, collected at baseline. The receptors shown here come from an adult who was a healthcare worker with PCR-confirmed SARS-CoV-2 infection or an uninfected control (not recorded which).

The chain couples TRBV19 to TRBJ2-1, with 11 bases that match TRBD2. Germline V gene sequence: CDR1 LNHDA, CDR2 SQIVND (reference sequence). The ends lost 7 bases at V and 0 bases at J; junction bases unmatched: 2. The CDR3 is made up of 15 amino acids. The CDR3: CASTGTSGSYNEQFF. The CDR3 DNA follows: TGTGCCAGTACCGGGACTAGCGGCTCCTACAATGAGCAGTTCTTC.

J is TRBJ1-6 and V is TRBV5-1; D is unresolved. This CDR3 region has 16 residues. With 4 bases removed from V and 9 bases from J, the gap between germline ends came to 20 bases. CDR1 and CDR2 (germline): SGHRS, YFSETQ. CDR3 amino acids: CASSPAGSRDGSPLHF. CDR3 nucleotides: TGCGCCAGCAGCCCCGCGGGGTCGAGGGATGGTTCACCCCTCCACTTT.

The chain is built from TRBV4-3 and TRBJ2-2; D uncertain. Per the germline V gene, CDR1 is LGHNA and CDR2 is YSLEER. V was shortened by 0 bases and J by 4 bases, with 6 bases between the two germline ends. This CDR3 is 14 amino acids long. The CDR3 coding sequence is TGCGCCAGCAGCCAAGATGTCACCACCGGGGAGCTGTTTTTT. It translates to CASSQDVTTGELFF.

This clonotype was picked up many times. This chain connects TRBV10-3 to TRBJ1-5; 9 nucleotides line up with TRBD1. The CDR3 totals 15 residues. V shed 6 bases and J 7 bases; nucleotides not matched to a gene: 10. CDR1 and CDR2 (germline): ENHRY, SYGVKD. CDR3 DNA sequence: TGTGCCATCAGCACCGGGACAGGGAACGAACAGCCCCAGCATTTT. This encodes CAISTGTGNEQPQHF.

The sample holds a few counts of this clonotype. The genes are TRBV7-8 and TRBJ1-5; D unresolved. CDR3 length: 15 residues. Germline CDR1 is SGHVS and CDR2 is FQNEAQ. Trimming left V 0 bases short and J 1 base short, with 7 bases between. The CDR3 sequence is CASSLARDSNQPQHF. Here the CDR3 DNA reads TGTGCCAGCAGCTTAGCTCGAGACAGCAATCAGCCCCAGCATTTT.

This chain uses TRBV6-1 with TRBJ1-4, with D maybe TRBD1 (5 bases). V was clipped by 7 bases and J by 8 bases, with 17 bases between them. CDR1 MNHNS and CDR2 SASEGT come from the germline V gene. The CDR3 extends over 14 amino acids. This CDR3 reads CASTLSLGLEKLFF. CDR3 in DNA: TGTGCCAGCACCCTTAGCCTGGGGCTGGAAAAACTGTTTTTT.

This chain connects TRBV5-1 to TRBJ2-3; the D gene is possibly TRBD2 (6 bases). V lost 4 bases, J lost 4 bases, and 13 bases lay in between. CDR1 is SGHRS and CDR2 is YFSETQ in the germline V gene. This CDR3 comprises 14 residues. The CDR3 spells CASSTSTLADTQYF. Here the CDR3 DNA reads TGCGCCAGCAGCACTAGCACTCTTGCAGATACGCAGTATTTT.

The CDR3 sequence is CSAARSTGPTDTQYF. CDR3 DNA sequence: TGCAGCGCCGCGCGCTCGACAGGACCCACAGATACGCAGTATTTT. V is TRBV29-1 and J is TRBJ2-3, with D perhaps matching TRBD1 (6 bases). V dropped 7 bases and J dropped 2 bases, with 19 bases sitting between them. The V gene's germline CDR1 is SQVTM and CDR2 ANQGSEA. The CDR3 spans 15 residues.

This clonotype was seen at least ten times. V gene TRBV7-8 combines with J gene TRBJ2-2; D might be TRBD1 (5 bases). The CDR3 length is 15 residues. Looked up from germline, CDR1 is SGHVS and CDR2 is FQNEAQ. Trimming took off 5 bases at V and 1 base at J, with 11 bases between the two ends. The CDR3 coding sequence is TGTGCCAGCAGCCACAGGCGCCTGAACACCGGGGAGCTGTTTTTT. As protein: CASSHRRLNTGELFF.